This T cell receptor (beta chain) was retrieved from a study of early T cells in non-severe SARS-CoV-2 infection. TCRdb ran MiXCR on the 5' RACE reads and lists one entry per CDR3 protein. The sample carries 100,000 to 130,000 distinct CDR3 sequences, roughly an eighth recorded once. This clonotype has only a few counts. Germline CDR1 SGHDT, CDR2 YYEEEE. V lost 3 bases to trimming and J lost 1 base, with 13 bases between them. This CDR3 region has 15 residues. The gene calls are TRBV5-6 and TRBJ2-5, with D possibly TRBD1 on 6 matching bases. The TCR originated in an adult who was a healthcare worker with PCR-confirmed SARS-CoV-2 infection or an uninfected control (not recorded which). What was sequenced was whole blood. DNA for the CDR3: TGTGCCAGCAGCTCCGTAGGGACAAGCCAAGAGACCCAGTACTTC. Translating gives CASSSVGTSQETQYF.